Listed below are T cell receptor beta chains from one sample, sequenced in a study of T-cell memory formation after mild COVID-19. TCRdb re-analysed the 5' RACE reads in MiXCR, keeping a single row per CDR3 protein. The repertoire holds approximately 350,000 distinct CDR3 sequences, with over 13% as singletons. Sequencing was done on a sample of PBMCs or a T cell subset sorted from them (not recorded which). The receptors were gathered from a man between 18 and 29 years old who had mild COVID-19 (a few samples of this study predate the infection). Cell type and time point are not known. Each CDR3 is given with its conserved first and last residue. The order of the fields is V gene, J gene, D gene, clone size, CDR3 protein, CDR3 DNA. D genes are given only for firm matches. Rows may omit the clone size; those that give it use once, few, many or a size class.

V: TRBV30; J: TRBJ2-7; D: TRBD2; size: NA; CDR3: CAWSPLAGGMFYEQYF; DNA: TGTGCCTGGAGTCCTCTAGCGGGGGGGATGTTCTACGAGCAGTACTTC
V: TRBV2; J: TRBJ2-3; D: TRBD1; size: few; CDR3: CASGARPWTGGKDTQYF; DNA: TGTGCCAGCGGGGCTCGGCCCTGGACAGGGGGAAAAGATACGCAGTATTTT
V: TRBV7-2; J: TRBJ2-5; D: NA; size: many; CDR3: CASRLSKTQYF; DNA: TGTGCCAGCAGGCTTAGTAAGACCCAGTACTTC
V: TRBV18; J: TRBJ1-3; D: NA; size: few; CDR3: CASSPSFSGAGNTIYF; DNA: TGTGCCAGCTCACCGTCTTTTTCAGGGGCCGGAAACACCATATATTTT
V: TRBV4-1; J: TRBJ2-7; D: TRBD1; size: NA; CDR3: CASSRPGQGSREQYF; DNA: TGCGCCAGCAGCCGCCCGGGACAGGGGTCCAGGGAGCAGTACTTC
V: TRBV7-9; J: TRBJ2-5; D: TRBD2; size: NA; CDR3: CASRTSGGKETQYF; DNA: TGTGCCAGCAGGACTAGCGGGGGGAAAGAGACCCAGTACTTC
V: TRBV11-2; J: TRBJ1-2; D: NA; size: NA; CDR3: CASSLEGTPYGYTF; DNA: TGTGCCAGCAGCTTAGAAGGGACACCCTATGGCTACACCTTC
V: TRBV4-3; J: TRBJ1-2; D: NA; size: NA; CDR3: CASSQVPGLRYGYTF; DNA: TGCGCCAGCAGCCAAGTACCAGGGTTGCGTTATGGCTACACCTTC
V: TRBV5-1; J: TRBJ2-5; D: NA; size: many; CDR3: CASSAGTGDETQYF; DNA: TGCGCCAGCAGCGCAGGGACCGGGGACGAGACCCAGTACTTC
V: TRBV6-5; J: TRBJ1-5; D: NA; size: NA; CDR3: CASSYSRGRDQPQHF; DNA: TGTGCCAGCAGTTACTCGCGGGGGCGCGATCAGCCCCAGCATTTT
V: TRBV7-2; J: TRBJ1-1; D: NA; size: few; CDR3: CASRLRELNTEAFF; DNA: TGTGCCAGCCGCCTCCGGGAGCTTAACACTGAAGCTTTCTTT
V: TRBV5-1; J: TRBJ2-5; D: NA; size: NA; CDR3: CASFPTGQETQYF; DNA: TGCGCCAGCTTTCCTACAGGACAAGAGACCCAGTACTTC
V: TRBV25-1; J: TRBJ2-2; D: TRBD2; size: few; CDR3: CASSENVVAGVTGELFF; DNA: TGTGCCAGCAGTGAAAATGTGGTAGCGGGGGTAACCGGGGAGCTGTTTTTT
V: TRBV20-1; J: TRBJ1-1; D: TRBD1; size: few; CDR3: CSARTGGGNTEAFF; DNA: TGCAGTGCGCGGACAGGGGGGGGGAACACTGAAGCTTTCTTT
V: TRBV5-1; J: TRBJ2-1; D: TRBD2; size: few; CDR3: CASSLIAGGLSYNEQFF; DNA: TGCGCCAGCAGCTTGATCGCGGGGGGGCTCAGTTACAATGAGCAGTTCTTC
V: TRBV6-5; J: TRBJ1-5; D: NA; size: NA; CDR3: CASSYYMGENQPQHF; DNA: TGTGCCAGCAGTTATTATATGGGGGAGAATCAGCCCCAGCATTTT
V: TRBV15; J: TRBJ2-5; D: TRBD1; size: NA; CDR3: CATSRDYPGTGDETQYF; DNA: TGTGCCACCAGCAGAGATTATCCCGGGACAGGGGATGAGACCCAGTACTTC
V: TRBV7-2; J: TRBJ2-7; D: NA; size: few; CDR3: CASSFDRLAYEQYF; DNA: TGTGCCAGCAGCTTTGACAGGTTAGCATACGAGCAGTACTTC
V: TRBV10-3; J: TRBJ2-2; D: NA; size: NA; CDR3: CAIRERTGELFF; DNA: TGTGCCATCAGGGAAAGGACCGGGGAGCTGTTTTTT
V: TRBV6-2/TRBV6-3; J: TRBJ2-1; D: NA; size: many; CDR3: CASSYRGLGVNEQFF; DNA: TGTGCCAGCAGTTATCGGGGACTCGGTGTCAATGAGCAGTTCTTC
V: TRBV19; J: TRBJ2-1; D: NA; size: NA; CDR3: CASLGTDDEQFF; DNA: TGTGCCAGCCTGGGGACTGACGATGAGCAGTTCTTC
V: TRBV4-3; J: TRBJ2-1; D: NA; size: few; CDR3: CASSQDFTAAYNEQFF; DNA: TGCGCCAGCAGCCAAGATTTCACAGCGGCCTACAATGAGCAGTTCTTC
V: TRBV7-2; J: TRBJ1-5; D: NA; size: NA; CDR3: CASSLDSAGGGPQHF; DNA: TGTGCCAGCAGCTTAGACTCGGCAGGCGGTGGGCCCCAGCATTTT
V: TRBV6-2/TRBV6-3; J: TRBJ2-1; D: NA; size: NA; CDR3: CASSYRRSGGSREQFF; DNA: TGTGCCAGCAGTTACCGGCGCTCGGGCGGGTCGCGGGAGCAGTTCTTC
V: TRBV10-3; J: TRBJ1-5; D: NA; size: few; CDR3: CAISETSEGPQHF; DNA: TGTGCCATCAGTGAGACCAGCGAGGGGCCCCAGCATTTT
V: TRBV7-9; J: TRBJ2-5; D: NA; size: NA; CDR3: CASSARERLGETQYF; DNA: TGTGCCAGCAGCGCCCGGGAGAGGCTCGGAGAGACCCAGTACTTC
V: TRBV7-6; J: TRBJ2-3; D: NA; size: NA; CDR3: CASSLSPWDTQYF; DNA: TGTGCCAGCAGCTTAAGTCCGTGGGATACGCAGTATTTT
V: TRBV5-1; J: TRBJ2-7; D: NA; size: few; CDR3: CASSLDQGIGEQYF; DNA: TGCGCCAGCAGCTTGGATCAGGGAATAGGCGAGCAGTACTTC
V: TRBV15; J: TRBJ2-1; D: NA; size: NA; CDR3: CATSMRAHNEQFF; DNA: TGTGCCACCAGCATGCGGGCGCACAATGAGCAGTTCTTC
V: TRBV7-3; J: TRBJ2-1; D: TRBD2; size: many; CDR3: CASSRGLAAGNEQFF; DNA: TGTGCCAGCAGCCGGGGACTAGCCGCGGGAAATGAGCAGTTCTTC
V: TRBV7-9; J: TRBJ2-5; D: NA; size: NA; CDR3: CASSLREETQYF; DNA: TGTGCCAGCAGCTTAAGGGAAGAGACCCAGTACTTC
V: TRBV9; J: TRBJ1-3; D: NA; size: few; CDR3: CASSVETSGAGNTIYF; DNA: TGTGCCAGCAGCGTAGAGACATCAGGCGCTGGAAACACCATATATTTT
V: TRBV7-2; J: TRBJ1-2; D: NA; size: NA; CDR3: CASSLTSGDLYGYTF; DNA: TGTGCCAGCAGCTTAACGTCGGGGGACCTCTATGGCTACACCTTC
V: TRBV12-3/TRBV12-4; J: TRBJ2-5; D: NA; size: few; CDR3: CASSLPYGAGENQETQYF; DNA: TGTGCCAGCAGTTTACCGTACGGGGCAGGGGAAAACCAAGAGACCCAGTACTTC
V: TRBV7-3; J: TRBJ2-3; D: TRBD1; size: many; CDR3: CASSFDRVADTQYF; DNA: TGTGCCAGCAGCTTCGACAGGGTGGCAGATACGCAGTATTTT
V: TRBV20-1; J: TRBJ2-5; D: TRBD2; size: NA; CDR3: CSLKRGGVETQYF; DNA: TGCAGTCTTAAGCGGGGGGGCGTAGAGACCCAGTACTTC
V: TRBV24-1; J: TRBJ1-1; D: NA; size: few; CDR3: CATSDGPWAFF; DNA: TGTGCCACCAGTGATGGTCCCTGGGCTTTCTTT
V: TRBV7-3; J: TRBJ2-1; D: NA; size: NA; CDR3: CASSFSGYNEQFF; DNA: TGTGCCAGCAGCTTCTCTGGATACAATGAGCAGTTCTTC
V: TRBV5-1; J: TRBJ1-1; D: NA; size: NA; CDR3: CASSAGLRSRRGATEAFF; DNA: TGCGCCAGCAGCGCGGGCCTGCGGTCCCGGAGAGGAGCCACTGAAGCTTTCTTT
V: TRBV20-1; J: TRBJ2-3; D: TRBD2; size: NA; CDR3: CSAALAGGGAATQYF; DNA: TGCAGTGCTGCACTAGCGGGGGGGGGAGCCGCTACGCAGTATTTT
V: TRBV29-1; J: TRBJ2-3; D: TRBD2; size: few; CDR3: CSVEVWLAGPTQYF; DNA: TGCAGCGTTGAAGTTTGGCTAGCGGGGCCGACGCAGTATTTT
V: TRBV12-3/TRBV12-4; J: TRBJ1-1; D: NA; size: few; CDR3: CASRNSRDTEAFF; DNA: TGTGCCAGCAGAAACTCTAGGGACACTGAAGCTTTCTTT
V: TRBV7-2; J: TRBJ2-6; D: NA; size: many; CDR3: CASNRESSGANVLTF; DNA: TGTGCCAGCAACAGGGAAAGTTCTGGGGCCAACGTCCTGACTTTC
V: TRBV10-3; J: TRBJ2-5; D: NA; size: NA; CDR3: CAISGQGQETQYF; DNA: TGTGCCATCAGTGGACAAGGCCAAGAGACCCAGTACTTC
V: TRBV11-2; J: TRBJ2-7; D: NA; size: NA; CDR3: CASSLEATGTYEQYF; DNA: TGTGCCAGCAGCTTAGAGGCGACAGGAACCTACGAGCAGTACTTC
V: TRBV6-6; J: TRBJ1-4; D: TRBD1; size: NA; CDR3: CASSYPFTELGTGLNEKLFF; DNA: TGTGCCAGCAGTTACCCGTTTACCGAGCTCGGGACAGGGTTAAATGAAAAACTGTTTTTT
V: TRBV24-1; J: TRBJ2-3; D: TRBD1; size: few; CDR3: CATSELDRGTDTQYF; DNA: TGTGCCACCAGTGAGTTGGACAGGGGCACAGATACGCAGTATTTT
V: TRBV6-5; J: TRBJ2-3; D: NA; size: NA; CDR3: CATRGFRGATDTQYF; DNA: TGTGCCACCAGAGGGTTCCGGGGGGCAACAGATACGCAGTATTTT
V: TRBV19; J: TRBJ1-2; D: NA; size: NA; CDR3: CASSTTDNYGYTF; DNA: TGTGCCAGTAGTACGACTGATAACTATGGCTACACCTTC
V: TRBV7-2; J: TRBJ1-2; D: TRBD1; size: NA; CDR3: CASSPRTGDFYGYTF; DNA: TGTGCCAGCAGTCCAAGGACAGGGGACTTCTATGGCTACACCTTC
V: TRBV27; J: TRBJ1-1; D: NA; size: few; CDR3: CASRRSSAGETEAFF; DNA: TGTGCCAGCAGGAGAAGCTCGGCCGGGGAAACTGAAGCTTTCTTT
V: TRBV20-1; J: TRBJ2-3; D: NA; size: NA; CDR3: CSAGPGGSTDTQYF; DNA: TGCAGTGCTGGGCCTGGCGGGAGCACAGATACGCAGTATTTT
V: TRBV24-1; J: TRBJ2-5; D: TRBD1; size: few; CDR3: CATSGQGAEETQYF; DNA: TGTGCCACCAGCGGACAGGGGGCCGAAGAGACCCAGTACTTC